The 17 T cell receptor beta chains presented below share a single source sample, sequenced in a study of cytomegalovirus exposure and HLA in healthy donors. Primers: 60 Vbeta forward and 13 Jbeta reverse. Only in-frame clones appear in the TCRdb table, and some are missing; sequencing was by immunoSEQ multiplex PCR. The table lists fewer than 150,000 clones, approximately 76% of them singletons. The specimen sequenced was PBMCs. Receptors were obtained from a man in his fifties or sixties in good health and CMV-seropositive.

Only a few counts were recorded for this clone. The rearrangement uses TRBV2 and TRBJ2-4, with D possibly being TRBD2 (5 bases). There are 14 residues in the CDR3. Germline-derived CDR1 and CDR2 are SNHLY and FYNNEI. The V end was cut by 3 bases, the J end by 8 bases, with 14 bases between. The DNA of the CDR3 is TGTGCCAGCAGTGACGGGAATGGGGTTGACATTCAGTACTTC. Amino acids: CASSDGNGVDIQYF.

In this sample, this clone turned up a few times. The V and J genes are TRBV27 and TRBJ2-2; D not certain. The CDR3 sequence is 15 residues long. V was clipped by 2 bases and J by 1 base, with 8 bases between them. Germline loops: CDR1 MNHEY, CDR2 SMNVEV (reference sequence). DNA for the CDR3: TGTGCCAGCAGTTTAACGGTCGTGAACACCGGGGAGCTGTTTTTT. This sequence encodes CASSLTVVNTGELFF.

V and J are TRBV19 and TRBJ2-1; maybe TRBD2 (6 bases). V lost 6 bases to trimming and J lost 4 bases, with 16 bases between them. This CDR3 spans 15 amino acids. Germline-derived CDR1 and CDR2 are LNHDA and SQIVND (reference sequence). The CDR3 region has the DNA TGTGCCAGTAGAGAGAGACTAGGTAATTACAATGAGCAGTTCTTC. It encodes CASRERLGNYNEQFF.

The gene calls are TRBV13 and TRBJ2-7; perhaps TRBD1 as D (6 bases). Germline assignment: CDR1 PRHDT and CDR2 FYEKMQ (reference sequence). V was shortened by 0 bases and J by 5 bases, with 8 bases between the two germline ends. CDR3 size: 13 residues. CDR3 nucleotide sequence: TGTGCCAGCAGCTTAGGGGCAGGGGACGAGCAGTACTTC. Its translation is CASSLGAGDEQYF.

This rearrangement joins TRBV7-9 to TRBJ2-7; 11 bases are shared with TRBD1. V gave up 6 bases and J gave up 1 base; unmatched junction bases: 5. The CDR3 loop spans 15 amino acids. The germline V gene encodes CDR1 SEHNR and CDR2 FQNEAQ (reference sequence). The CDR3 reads CASSWTGGDSYEQYF. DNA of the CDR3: TGTGCCAGCAGTTGGACAGGGGGCGATTCCTACGAGCAGTACTTC.

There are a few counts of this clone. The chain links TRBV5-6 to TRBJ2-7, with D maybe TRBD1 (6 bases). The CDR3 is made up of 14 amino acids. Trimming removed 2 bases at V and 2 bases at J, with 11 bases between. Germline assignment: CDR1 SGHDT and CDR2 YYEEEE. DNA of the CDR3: TGTGCCAGCAGCTTCCTGACAGGCCCCTACGAGCAGTACTTC. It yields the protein CASSFLTGPYEQYF.

CDR3 sequence reads: CASSTGQEGRASEKQYF. The CDR3 region has the DNA TGTGCCAGCAGTACCGGGCAGGAGGGGAGGGCCTCGGAAAAACAGTACTTC. This chain joins TRBV27 and TRBJ2-7, with 7 bases identical to TRBD2. This CDR3 is 17 amino acids long. Losses at the gene ends were 5 bases for V and 10 bases for J; bases not matched to a gene: 23. CDR1 is MNHEY, CDR2 SMNVEV, per germline (reference sequence).

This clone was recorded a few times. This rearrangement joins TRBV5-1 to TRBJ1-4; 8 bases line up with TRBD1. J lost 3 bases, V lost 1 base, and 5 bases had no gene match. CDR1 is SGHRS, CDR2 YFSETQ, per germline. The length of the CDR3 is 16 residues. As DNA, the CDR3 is TGCGCCAGCAGCTTGCAAGGGGACAGGCCTAATGAAAAACTGTTTTTT. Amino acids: CASSLQGDRPNEKLFF.

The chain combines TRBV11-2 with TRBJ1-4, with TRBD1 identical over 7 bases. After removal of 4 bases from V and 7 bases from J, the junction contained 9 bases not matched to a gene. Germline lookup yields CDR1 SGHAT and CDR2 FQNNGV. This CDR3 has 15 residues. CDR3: CASSSSGGTFEKLFF. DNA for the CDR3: TGTGCCAGCAGCTCGTCAGGGGGGACATTTGAAAAACTGTTTTTT. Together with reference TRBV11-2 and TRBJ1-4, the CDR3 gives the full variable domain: EAGVAQSPRYKIIEKRQSVAFWCNPISGHATLYWYQQILGQGPKLLIQFQNNGVVDDSQLPKDRFSAERLKGVDSTLKIQPAKLEDSAVYLCASSSSGGTFEKLFFGSGTQLSVL.

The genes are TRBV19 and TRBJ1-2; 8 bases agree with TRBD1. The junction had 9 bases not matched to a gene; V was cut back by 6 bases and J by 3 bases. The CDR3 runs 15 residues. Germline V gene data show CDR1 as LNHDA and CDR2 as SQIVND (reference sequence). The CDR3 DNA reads TGTGCCAGTAGCGACAGACAGGGGCTCTACTATGGCTACACCTTC. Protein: CASSDRQGLYYGYTF.

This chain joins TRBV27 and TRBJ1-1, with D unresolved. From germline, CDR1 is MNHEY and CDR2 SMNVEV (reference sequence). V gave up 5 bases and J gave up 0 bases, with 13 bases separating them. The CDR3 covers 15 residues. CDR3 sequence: CASSPGGLMNTEAFF. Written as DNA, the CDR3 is TGTGCCAGCAGTCCCGGAGGCCTAATGAACACTGAAGCTTTCTTT.

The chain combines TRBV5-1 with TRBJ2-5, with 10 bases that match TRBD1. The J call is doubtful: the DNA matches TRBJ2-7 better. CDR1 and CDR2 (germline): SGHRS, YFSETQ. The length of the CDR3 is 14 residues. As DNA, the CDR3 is TGCGCCAGCAGCCCAGACAGGGGGCGAAACGAGCAGTACTTC. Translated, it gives CASSPDRGRNEQYF.

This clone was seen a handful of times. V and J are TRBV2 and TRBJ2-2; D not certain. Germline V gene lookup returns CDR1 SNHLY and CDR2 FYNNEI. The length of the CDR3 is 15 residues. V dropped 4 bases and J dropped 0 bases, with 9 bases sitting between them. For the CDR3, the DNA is TGTGCCAGCAGTGTTCGACATGCGAACACCGGGGAGCTGTTTTTT. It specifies CASSVRHANTGELFF.

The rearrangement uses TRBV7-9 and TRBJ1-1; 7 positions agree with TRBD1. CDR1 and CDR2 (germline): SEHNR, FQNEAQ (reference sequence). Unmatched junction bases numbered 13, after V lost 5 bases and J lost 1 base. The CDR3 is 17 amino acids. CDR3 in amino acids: CASSPHDRAGGNTEAFF. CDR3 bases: TGTGCCAGCAGCCCACACGACAGGGCAGGGGGGAACACTGAAGCTTTCTTT.

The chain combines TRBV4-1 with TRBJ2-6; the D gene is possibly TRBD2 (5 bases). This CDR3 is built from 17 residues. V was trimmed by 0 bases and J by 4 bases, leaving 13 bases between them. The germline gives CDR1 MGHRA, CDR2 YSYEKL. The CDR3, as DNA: TGCGCCAGCAGCCAAGAGGCCGGGGTAGGGGGGGCCAACGTCCTGACTTTC. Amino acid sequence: CASSQEAGVGGANVLTF.

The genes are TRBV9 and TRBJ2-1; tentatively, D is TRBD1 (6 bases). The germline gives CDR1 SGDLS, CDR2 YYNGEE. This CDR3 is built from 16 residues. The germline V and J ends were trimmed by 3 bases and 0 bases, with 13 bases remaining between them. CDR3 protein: CASSAWPDSSYNEQFF. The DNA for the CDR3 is TGTGCCAGCAGCGCATGGCCGGACAGCTCCTACAATGAGCAGTTCTTC.

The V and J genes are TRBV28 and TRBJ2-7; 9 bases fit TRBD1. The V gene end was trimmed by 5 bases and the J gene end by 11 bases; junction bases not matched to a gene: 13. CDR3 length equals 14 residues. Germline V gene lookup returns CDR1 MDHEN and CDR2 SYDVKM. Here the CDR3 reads CASSAGTGPVKKYF. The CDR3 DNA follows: TGTGCCAGCAGTGCGGGGACAGGGCCCGTGAAGAAGTACTTC.